This T cell receptor beta chain was found in a study of response to subunit inactivated influenza vaccine. Study-wide results and caveats: Authors suggested that a seasonal influenza vaccination recruits few new T cells each time.

This clonotype was detected only a few times. The target antigen is unknown. The CDR3 totals 17 residues. Trimming cost V 4 bases and J 4 bases; bases outside gene matches: 14. TCRdb fed the RT-PCR reads into MiXCR, producing one record per CDR3 protein. Among about half a million distinct CDR3 sequences, around 25% were seen once, and the ten largest hold about 1.9%. The sequence derives from a middle-aged man who received an inactivated influenza vaccine. Specimen: CD4+ T cells sorted from PBMCs, collected roughly 5 days after vaccination. The genes are TRBV12-3 or TRBV12-4 and TRBJ2-7; the match to TRBD1 covers 9 bases. The CDR3 region is CASSYKTGQGSMYEQYF. As DNA, the CDR3 is TGTGCCAGCAGTTATAAGACCGGACAGGGGAGTATGTACGAGCAGTACTTC.